The present entry profiles one TCR beta chain with its context. This sample stems from a study of blood T cell repertoires in COVID-19. Study summary: Samples taken during acute and convalescent COVID-19 were collected in the United States, Italy and Spain.

Produced via immunoSEQ multiplex PCR; TCRdb's table is partial and in-frame only. This table holds tens of thousands of clones, roughly 80% found once. Sequencing was done on a sample of peripheral blood. The TCR sequence derives from a human donor in a cohort sampled during active COVID-19.

The CDR3 loop is CASSEVAYTQYF. As DNA, the CDR3 is TGTGCCAGCAGTGAAGTAGCTTATACGCAGTATTTT. The V call is TRBV25-1, the J call TRBJ2-3; the D is unclear. Germline CDR1 and CDR2: MGHDK and SYGVNS. Trimming left V 2 bases short and J 7 bases short, with 7 bases between. The CDR3 runs to 12 residues.